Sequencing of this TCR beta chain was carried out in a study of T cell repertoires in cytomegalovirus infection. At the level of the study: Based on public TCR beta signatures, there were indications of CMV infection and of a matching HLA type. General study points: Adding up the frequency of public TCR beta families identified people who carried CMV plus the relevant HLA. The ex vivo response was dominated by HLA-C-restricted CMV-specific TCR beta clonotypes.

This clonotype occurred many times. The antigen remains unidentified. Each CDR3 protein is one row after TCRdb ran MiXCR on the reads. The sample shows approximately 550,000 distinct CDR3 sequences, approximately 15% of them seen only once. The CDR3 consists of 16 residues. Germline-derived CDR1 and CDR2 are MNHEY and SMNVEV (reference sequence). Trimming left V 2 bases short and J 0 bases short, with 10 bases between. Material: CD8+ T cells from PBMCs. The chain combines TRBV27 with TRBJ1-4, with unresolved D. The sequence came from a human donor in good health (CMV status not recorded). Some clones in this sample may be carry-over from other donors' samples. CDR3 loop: CASSLRPTATNEKLFF. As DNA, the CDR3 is TGTGCCAGCAGTTTACGGCCCACAGCAACTAATGAAAAACTGTTTTTT.